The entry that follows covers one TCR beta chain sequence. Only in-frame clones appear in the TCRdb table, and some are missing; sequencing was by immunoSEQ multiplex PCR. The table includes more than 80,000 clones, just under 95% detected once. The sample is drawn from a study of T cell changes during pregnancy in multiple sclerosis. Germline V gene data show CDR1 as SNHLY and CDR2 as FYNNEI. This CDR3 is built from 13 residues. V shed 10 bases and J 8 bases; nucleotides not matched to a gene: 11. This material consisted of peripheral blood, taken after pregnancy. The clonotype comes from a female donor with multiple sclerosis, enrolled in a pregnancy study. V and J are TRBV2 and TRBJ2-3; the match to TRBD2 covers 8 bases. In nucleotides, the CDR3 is TGTGCCAAACCGGGACTAGGTCTTGGTACGCAGTATTTT. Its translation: CAKPGLGLGTQYF.